A single sample gave rise to the 14 T cell receptor beta chains below, sequenced in a study of T-cell memory formation after mild COVID-19 (TCRdb year 2021). Libraries were prepared through 5' RACE. Sequencing relied on an Illumina NovaSeq 6000. TCRdb reworked the public reads: Q25 trimming with fastp, MiXCR clone assembly, productive beta chains retained. Each entry is one CDR3 protein sequence, shown with its most common DNA and genes. The sample table shows under 350,000 distinct CDR3 sequences, and around 15% are seen once. Roughly 25% of the sample goes to the ten largest clones. Sequenced input: PBMCs or a T cell subset sorted from them (not recorded which). These receptors came from a man aged 18 to 35 who had mild COVID-19 (a few samples of this study predate the infection). The sample titles of this study are shuffled in the database, so cell type and time point are left out; the donor was told from shared clones.

This clonotype was seen only a few times. The chain employs TRBV12-3 or TRBV12-4 and TRBJ1-4; 7 positions agree with TRBD1. V dropped 6 bases and J dropped 8; count of bases not matched to a gene: 15. The CDR3 length is 16 residues. CDR3 in amino acids: CASSRDSASSGEKLFF. In DNA, the CDR3 is TGTGCCAGCAGCCGGGACAGTGCAAGCTCGGGGGAAAAACTGTTTTTT.

V gene TRBV6-2 or TRBV6-3 combines with J gene TRBJ2-7, with 8 bases lining up with TRBD2. This CDR3 has 15 residues. The germline CDR1 and CDR2 sequences are MNHEY and SVGEGT. V shed 3 bases and J 3 bases; nucleotides not matched to a gene: 7. For the CDR3, the DNA is TGTGCCAGCAGTTATAACGGCGGGGGGCTCTACGAGCAGTACGTC. It yields the protein CASSYNGGGLYEQYV.

The rearrangement joins TRBV6-5 to TRBJ2-3; TRBD1 aligns across 7 bases. With V trimmed by 2 bases and J by 1 base, 6 bases remained unmatched. Germline CDR1 is MNHEY and CDR2 is SVGAGI. The CDR3 is made up of 16 amino acids. The CDR3 sequence: CASSYATGRGTDTQYF. For the CDR3, the DNA is TGTGCCAGCAGTTACGCGACAGGGCGAGGCACAGATACGCAGTATTTT.

At least ten counts were recorded for this clonotype. The chain couples TRBV25-1 to TRBJ2-2; D unclear. This CDR3 contains 14 residues. CDR1 is MGHDK, CDR2 SYGVNS, per germline. Trimming pared 1 base from V and 3 bases from J, leaving 6 bases between. The chain's CDR3 is CASSELRDTGELFF. The CDR3 coding sequence is TGTGCCAGCAGTGAATTGAGAGACACCGGGGAGCTGTTTTTT.

This clonotype came up once. This chain links TRBV29-1 with TRBJ2-3, with D possibly TRBD1 on 5 matching bases. There are 14 residues in the CDR3. The germline CDR1 and CDR2 sequences are SQVTM and ANQGSEA. Trimming took 0 bases from V and 0 from J, leaving 7 bases between them. The CDR3 nucleotides read TGCAGCGTTGAAGAAGGGGTTAGCACAGATACGCAGTATTTT. This encodes CSVEEGVSTDTQYF.

The V call is TRBV27, the J call TRBJ2-7; 7 bases fit TRBD2. V lost 5 bases to trimming and J lost 2 bases; unmatched junction nucleotides: 6. Germline CDR1 and CDR2: MNHEY and SMNVEV (reference sequence). CDR3 length: 14 amino acids. CDR3 sequence: CASSLSGNPYEQYF. CDR3 DNA sequence: TGTGCCAGCAGTCTGAGCGGGAATCCCTACGAGCAGTACTTC.

The V call is TRBV4-2, the J call TRBJ2-7; D is uncertain. This CDR3 is 13 amino acids long. Trimming removed 0 bases from V and 2 bases from J, with 5 bases in between. Germline values: CDR1 LGHNA, CDR2 YNFKEQ. The CDR3 nucleotides are TGTGCCAGCAGCCAAGAAGCCACCTACGAGCAGTACGTC. Protein sequence: CASSQEATYEQYV.

Here the CDR3 reads CASTPYSGGGYTF. The CDR3 nucleotides read TGTGCCAGCACCCCCTACTCGGGGGGAGGCTACACCTTC. The chain is built from TRBV12-3 or TRBV12-4 and TRBJ1-2; D perhaps matches TRBD1 (5 bases). V lost 7 bases and J lost 8, with 17 bases in between. The CDR3 has 13 residues.

The V gene is TRBV4-2, the J gene TRBJ2-6; D remains unclear. Trimming removed 8 bases at V and 0 bases at J, with 8 bases between. Per the germline V gene, CDR1 is LGHNA and CDR2 is YNFKEQ. The CDR3 has 14 residues. The chain's CDR3 is CASQAASGANVLTF. Here the CDR3 DNA reads TGTGCCAGCCAGGCCGCCTCTGGGGCCAACGTCCTGACTTTC.

This clonotype occurred a few times. This chain connects TRBV7-9 to TRBJ2-2, with unresolved D. The CDR3 loop spans 12 amino acids. The V and J ends lost 6 bases and 6 bases respectively, with 8 bases between them. The germline V gene encodes CDR1 SEHNR and CDR2 FQNEAQ (reference sequence). The CDR3 DNA is TGTGCCAGCAGGCAGGCAGCCGGGGAGCTGTTTTTT. Translated, it gives CASRQAAGELFF.

The chain joins TRBV18 to TRBJ2-1; TRBD2 agrees at 10 bases. CDR3 length equals 16 residues. Trimming cost V 2 bases and J 3 bases; bases outside gene matches: 4. Germline values: CDR1 KGHSH, CDR2 LQKENI. The CDR3 DNA is TGTGCCAGCTCACCATTTAGCGGGGGGTTCTACAATGAGCAGTTCTTC. Translating gives CASSPFSGGFYNEQFF.

This clonotype was seen a few times. The genes are TRBV4-3 and TRBJ2-7, with D hard to call. V gave up 0 bases and J gave up 3 bases, with 15 bases separating them. Germline CDR1 LGHNA, CDR2 YSLEER. CDR3 length: 16 amino acids. CDR3 residues: CASSQDSALGVYEQYF. The CDR3 bases are TGCGCCAGCAGCCAAGACTCGGCGTTGGGCGTCTACGAGCAGTACTTC.

This clonotype was detected many times. The chain joins TRBV11-2 to TRBJ2-3; the match to TRBD2 covers 10 bases. The CDR3 length is 17 residues. Germline lookup yields CDR1 SGHAT and CDR2 FQNNGV. The ends lost 1 base at V and 1 base at J; junction bases unmatched: 5. The CDR3 DNA sequence: TGTGCCAGCAGCTTAGTGGCCCTAGCGGGGGGCACAGATACGCAGTATTTT. Protein sequence: CASSLVALAGGTDTQYF.

This clonotype was seen more than once but under ten times. The J gene is TRBJ2-1, the V gene TRBV15; D gene unclear. Germline V gives CDR1 LNHNV, CDR2 YYDKDF (reference sequence). V dropped 1 base and J dropped 8 bases, with 6 bases sitting between them. The CDR3 loop spans 12 amino acids. CDR3 DNA: TGTGCCACCAGCAGAGCTGGGGATGAGCAGTTCTTC. Its protein is CATSRAGDEQFF.